Listed below are T cell receptor beta chains from one sample, sequenced in a study of T cell responses to AZD1222 COVID-19 vaccine. TCRdb's copy holds only in-frame clones and misses some; the assay was immunoSEQ multiplex PCR. The table lists more than 70,000 clones, around nine tenths of them singletons. The sample was peripheral blood, taken on day 0 of AZD1222 vaccination. These receptors were collected from an adult in good health. CDR3s include the opening cysteine and the closing phenylalanine or tryptophan. The order of the fields is CDR3 DNA, CDR3 protein, clone size, J gene, D gene, V gene. A D gene is named only where the DNA matches it firmly. Clone size is not always given. Where it is, it says once, few, many or a class for expanded clones.

CDR3nt: TGTGCCAGCAGCCCCGGGGGTTCATCCAGTCATCAGCCCCAGCATTTT
CDR3aa: CASSPGGSSSHQPQHF
abundance: once
j_gene: TRBJ1-5
d_gene: .
v_gene: TRBV7-2

CDR3nt: TGTGCCAGCTCACCTACAACCCTCTCTGGAAACACCATATATTTT
CDR3aa: CASSPTTLSGNTIYF
abundance: .
j_gene: TRBJ1-3
d_gene: .
v_gene: TRBV18

CDR3nt: TGCGCCAGCAGCTCTTATGTCGCATCCTATGGCTACACCTTC
CDR3aa: CASSSYVASYGYTF
abundance: .
j_gene: TRBJ1-2
d_gene: .
v_gene: TRBV5-1

CDR3nt: TGTGCCAGCAGCCACAGGGCCGGGGAGCTGTTTTTT
CDR3aa: CASSHRAGELFF
abundance: .
j_gene: TRBJ2-2
d_gene: .
v_gene: TRBV2

CDR3nt: TGCGCCAGCAGCTTTACGACAGATTACAATGAGCAGTTCTTC
CDR3aa: CASSFTTDYNEQFF
abundance: few
j_gene: TRBJ2-1
d_gene: .
v_gene: TRBV5-1

CDR3nt: TGTGCCAGCAGTTATTCCGGGACAAGCTATGGCTACACCTTC
CDR3aa: CASSYSGTSYGYTF
abundance: .
j_gene: TRBJ1-2
d_gene: .
v_gene: TRBV2

CDR3nt: TGTGCCAGCAGAAGCCTCTATGGCTACACCTTC
CDR3aa: CASRSLYGYTF
abundance: .
j_gene: TRBJ1-2
d_gene: .
v_gene: TRBV28

CDR3nt: TGTGCCAGCAGCCCAGGACAGACCAGCTCCTATAATTCACCCCTCCACTTT
CDR3aa: CASSPGQTSSYNSPLHF
abundance: .
j_gene: TRBJ1-6
d_gene: .
v_gene: TRBV27

CDR3nt: TGTGCCAGCAGCTTAGGGCCAGGGTTGACCGAGACCCAGTACTTC
CDR3aa: CASSLGPGLTETQYF
abundance: .
j_gene: TRBJ2-5
d_gene: .
v_gene: TRBV7-9

CDR3nt: TGTGCCAGCACCAAGACAGGGGGCGCGGGTGAAGCTTTCTTT
CDR3aa: CASTKTGGAGEAFF
abundance: .
j_gene: TRBJ1-1
d_gene: TRBD1
v_gene: TRBV14

CDR3nt: TGTGCCAGCAGCTTAGAAGGCAGGTCCTACGAGCAGTACTTC
CDR3aa: CASSLEGRSYEQYF
abundance: .
j_gene: TRBJ2-7
d_gene: .
v_gene: TRBV7-8

CDR3nt: TGTGCCAGCAGCTCACCGGGACTAGCGGGAAGACTCTACAATGAGCAGTTCTTC
CDR3aa: CASSSPGLAGRLYNEQFF
abundance: .
j_gene: TRBJ2-1
d_gene: TRBD2
v_gene: TRBV7-9

CDR3nt: TGTGCCAGCAGTCCACTACCGGGTTCCGCCGGGGAGCTGTTTTTT
CDR3aa: CASSPLPGSAGELFF
abundance: once
j_gene: TRBJ2-2
d_gene: .
v_gene: TRBV6-5

CDR3nt: TGTGCCAGCAGTGATGCCCCGCCGGTGGGAGAGACCCAGTACTTC
CDR3aa: CASSDAPPVGETQYF
abundance: .
j_gene: TRBJ2-5
d_gene: .
v_gene: TRBV6-2/TRBV6-3

CDR3nt: TGTGCCAGCAGTGACAATCAGGGGAGGTCCTACAATGAGCAGTTCTTC
CDR3aa: CASSDNQGRSYNEQFF
abundance: once
j_gene: TRBJ2-1
d_gene: .
v_gene: TRBV25-1

CDR3nt: TGTGCCAGCAGCTTAGCGGAAAGTACAGGGAGTATTCGGGGTGGCTACACCTTC
CDR3aa: CASSLAESTGSIRGGYTF
abundance: .
j_gene: TRBJ1-2
d_gene: .
v_gene: TRBV7-8

CDR3nt: TGTGCCAGCAGCCCTTTCAGAGGACCGCGGTGGGAGACCCAGTACTTC
CDR3aa: CASSPFRGPRWETQYF
abundance: once
j_gene: TRBJ2-5
d_gene: .
v_gene: TRBV3-1/TRBV3-2

CDR3nt: TGCAGCGTATCGACTAGCGGAACCGGGGAGCTGTTTTTT
CDR3aa: CSVSTSGTGELFF
abundance: .
j_gene: TRBJ2-2
d_gene: TRBD2
v_gene: TRBV29-1

CDR3nt: TGTGCCGGAGCTCAGGAGGGGCAGCCCCAGCATTTT
CDR3aa: CAGAQEGQPQHF
abundance: .
j_gene: TRBJ1-5
d_gene: .
v_gene: TRBV2

CDR3nt: TGTGCCAGCAGTGAATTGGCAGGGGGCGCTGAGGAGCAGTACTTC
CDR3aa: CASSELAGGAEEQYF
abundance: few
j_gene: TRBJ2-7
d_gene: TRBD1
v_gene: TRBV6-1

CDR3nt: TGTGCCAGCCTTCCCTACAGGGGCGACTATGGCTACACCTTC
CDR3aa: CASLPYRGDYGYTF
abundance: .
j_gene: TRBJ1-2
d_gene: TRBD1
v_gene: TRBV7-9

CDR3nt: TGTGCCAGCAGCCCGGCAGGGAAATTCACCGGGGAGCTGTTTTTT
CDR3aa: CASSPAGKFTGELFF
abundance: .
j_gene: TRBJ2-2
d_gene: .
v_gene: TRBV7-6

CDR3nt: TGTGCCATCAGTGATCGACAGGGAGTGGATGGCTACACCTTC
CDR3aa: CAISDRQGVDGYTF
abundance: .
j_gene: TRBJ1-2
d_gene: TRBD1
v_gene: TRBV10-3

CDR3nt: TGTGCCAGCAGCTTAGGAGACGGGATGATCTACGAGCAGTACTTC
CDR3aa: CASSLGDGMIYEQYF
abundance: .
j_gene: TRBJ2-7
d_gene: .
v_gene: TRBV7-2

CDR3nt: TGTGCCAGTAGTATCCAACTAGCGGGGGAGACCCAGTACTTC
CDR3aa: CASSIQLAGETQYF
abundance: .
j_gene: TRBJ2-5
d_gene: TRBD2
v_gene: TRBV19

CDR3nt: TGTGCCAGCAGTGAAGGGCGCAGGGCCACTGAAGCTTTCTTT
CDR3aa: CASSEGRRATEAFF
abundance: .
j_gene: TRBJ1-1
d_gene: .
v_gene: TRBV2

CDR3nt: TGTGCCAGCAGTCAGAATACCGGGGAGCTGTTTTTT
CDR3aa: CASSQNTGELFF
abundance: .
j_gene: TRBJ2-2
d_gene: .
v_gene: TRBV12-3/TRBV12-4

CDR3nt: TGTGCCAGCAGTAGACAGGGTAACGGCTACACCTTC
CDR3aa: CASSRQGNGYTF
abundance: .
j_gene: TRBJ1-2
d_gene: TRBD1
v_gene: TRBV2

CDR3nt: TGCGCCAGCAGCTTGGTGGCCAGGGGGCTGGACACTGAAGCTTTCTTT
CDR3aa: CASSLVARGLDTEAFF
abundance: once
j_gene: TRBJ1-1
d_gene: TRBD1
v_gene: TRBV5-1

CDR3nt: TGTGCCAGCCGGGAAGCAGTAATCAATTCACCCCTCCACTTT
CDR3aa: CASREAVINSPLHF
abundance: .
j_gene: TRBJ1-6
d_gene: .
v_gene: TRBV27

CDR3nt: TGCGCCAGCAGGGACCCGGGACAGGGCTACGAGCAGTACTTC
CDR3aa: CASRDPGQGYEQYF
abundance: few
j_gene: TRBJ2-7
d_gene: TRBD1
v_gene: TRBV10-1

CDR3nt: TGCGCCAGCAGCCCTGGCGCGGGACTAGCGAGAGGGGAGCAGTACTTC
CDR3aa: CASSPGAGLARGEQYF
abundance: .
j_gene: TRBJ2-7
d_gene: TRBD2
v_gene: TRBV5-1

CDR3nt: TGTGCCAGCAGCTTAGGAGCCCCAGAACAGGGGACCCAGTACTTC
CDR3aa: CASSLGAPEQGTQYF
abundance: .
j_gene: TRBJ2-5
d_gene: .
v_gene: TRBV11-3

CDR3nt: TGCGCCAGCAGCCCCCCGTACTCTGGAAACACCATATATTTT
CDR3aa: CASSPPYSGNTIYF
abundance: once
j_gene: TRBJ1-3
d_gene: .
v_gene: TRBV4-1

CDR3nt: TGTGCCAGCAGCTTAGTATCACAGGTGAACACTGAAGCTTTCTTT
CDR3aa: CASSLVSQVNTEAFF
abundance: .
j_gene: TRBJ1-1
d_gene: .
v_gene: TRBV7-8

CDR3nt: TGTGCCATCAGTGAGTCAGCCAGTGTCGCCTACGAGCAGTACTTC
CDR3aa: CAISESASVAYEQYF
abundance: .
j_gene: TRBJ2-7
d_gene: .
v_gene: TRBV10-3

CDR3nt: TGTGCCAGCAGTTTAGATGAAGCTTTCTTT
CDR3aa: CASSLDEAFF
abundance: .
j_gene: TRBJ1-1
d_gene: .
v_gene: TRBV12-3/TRBV12-4

CDR3nt: TGTGCCAGCAGGCCGACCCCGGAGTGGGAGCCCCAGCATTTT
CDR3aa: CASRPTPEWEPQHF
abundance: few
j_gene: TRBJ1-5
d_gene: .
v_gene: TRBV27

CDR3nt: TGTGCCAGTAGTATCAGGCACAGGGGAGCGAACACTGAAGCTTTCTTT
CDR3aa: CASSIRHRGANTEAFF
abundance: .
j_gene: TRBJ1-1
d_gene: TRBD1
v_gene: TRBV19

CDR3nt: TGTGCCAGCAGCGTAGGCGGCGGGAGGGCCTTTACCCCAGATACGCAGTATTTT
CDR3aa: CASSVGGGRAFTPDTQYF
abundance: .
j_gene: TRBJ2-3
d_gene: TRBD2
v_gene: TRBV9

CDR3nt: TGTGCCAGTAGTCAGGCTAGCGGGGGCACCGGGGAGCTGTTTTTT
CDR3aa: CASSQASGGTGELFF
abundance: few
j_gene: TRBJ2-2
d_gene: TRBD2
v_gene: TRBV19

CDR3nt: TGTGCCAGCAGCTTAAGACAGAGCACTGAAGCTTTCTTT
CDR3aa: CASSLRQSTEAFF
abundance: .
j_gene: TRBJ1-1
d_gene: .
v_gene: TRBV11-3

CDR3nt: TGTGCCAGCAGCTTAGGGGCAGGAAGTACTGAAGCTTTCTTT
CDR3aa: CASSLGAGSTEAFF
abundance: .
j_gene: TRBJ1-1
d_gene: .
v_gene: TRBV7-9

CDR3nt: TGTGCCAGCAGTTTGGGCGGGAGAGGGCACTACGAGCAGTACTTC
CDR3aa: CASSLGGRGHYEQYF
abundance: .
j_gene: TRBJ2-7
d_gene: TRBD2
v_gene: TRBV27

CDR3nt: TGTGCCAGCAGCCAAGAAAGGCAGGGAGGAAACACCATATATTTT
CDR3aa: CASSQERQGGNTIYF
abundance: .
j_gene: TRBJ1-3
d_gene: .
v_gene: TRBV4-2

CDR3nt: TGTGCCACCAGCAGAGATTCCGGGGCTTACAATGAGCAGTTCTTC
CDR3aa: CATSRDSGAYNEQFF
abundance: .
j_gene: TRBJ2-1
d_gene: .
v_gene: TRBV15

CDR3nt: TGTGCCAGCAGTGAAGGCATCCGCTCTGGAAACACCATATATTTT
CDR3aa: CASSEGIRSGNTIYF
abundance: .
j_gene: TRBJ1-3
d_gene: .
v_gene: TRBV6-1

CDR3nt: TGTGCCACCAGTGTCGGGACTAGCGGGAGGGGCACAGATACGCAGTATTTT
CDR3aa: CATSVGTSGRGTDTQYF
abundance: .
j_gene: TRBJ2-3
d_gene: TRBD2
v_gene: TRBV24-1

CDR3nt: TGTGCCAGTAGCGGGCCGTACAATGAGCAGTTCTTC
CDR3aa: CASSGPYNEQFF
abundance: .
j_gene: TRBJ2-1
d_gene: .
v_gene: TRBV19

CDR3nt: TGTGCCAGCTCACCGCGACCGGGACCCTCGAACACCGGGGAGCTGTTTTTT
CDR3aa: CASSPRPGPSNTGELFF
abundance: .
j_gene: TRBJ2-2
d_gene: .
v_gene: TRBV18